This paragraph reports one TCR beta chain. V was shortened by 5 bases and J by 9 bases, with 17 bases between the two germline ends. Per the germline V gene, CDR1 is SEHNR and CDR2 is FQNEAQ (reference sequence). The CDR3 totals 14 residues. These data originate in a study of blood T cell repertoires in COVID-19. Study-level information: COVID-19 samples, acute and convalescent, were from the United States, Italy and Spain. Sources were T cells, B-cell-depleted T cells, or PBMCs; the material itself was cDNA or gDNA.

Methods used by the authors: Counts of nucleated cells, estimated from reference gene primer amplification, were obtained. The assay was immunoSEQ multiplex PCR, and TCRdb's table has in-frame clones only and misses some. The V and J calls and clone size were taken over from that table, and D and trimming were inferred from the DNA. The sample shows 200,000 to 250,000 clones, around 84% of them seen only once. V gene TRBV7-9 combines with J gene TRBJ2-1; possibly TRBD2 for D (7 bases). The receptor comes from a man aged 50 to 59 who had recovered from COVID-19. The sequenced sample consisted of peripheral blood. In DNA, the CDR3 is TGTGCCAGCAGCCAAGGGGGAGGGCCTGGTGAGCAGTTCTTC. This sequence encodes CASSQGGGPGEQFF.